This T cell receptor (beta chain) was documented in a study of cytomegalovirus exposure and HLA in healthy donors. Libraries were prepared by immunoSEQ multiplex PCR; TCRdb keeps only in-frame clonotypes and omits some of them. Among tens of thousands of clones listed, roughly 93% were seen once. The germline V gene has CDR1 SNHLY and CDR2 FYNNEI. The CDR3 consists of 18 residues. After removal of 2 bases from V and 5 bases from J, the junction contained 14 bases not matched to a gene. This sequence originates from a woman aged 25-40 years in good health and CMV-seronegative. The rearrangement joins TRBV2 to TRBJ2-7; 11 bases align to TRBD2. The sample consisted of PBMCs. The CDR3 protein is CASSESGLAGGLFNEQYF. Here the CDR3 DNA reads TGTGCCAGCAGTGAAAGCGGGCTAGCGGGAGGTTTGTTTAACGAGCAGTACTTC.